These 14 T cell receptor beta chains were sequenced from one sample in a study of beta chain features in type 1 diabetes. Expressed TCRB transcripts were sequenced, since all the RNA that had been isolated was reverse transcribed. Only in-frame clones appear in the TCRdb table, and some are missing; sequencing was by immunoSEQ multiplex PCR. The sample lists roughly 400,000 clones, about 16% seen once, with about 0.018% in the top ten. Source material: naive CD4+ T cells from blood. These receptors were obtained from a woman younger than 35 in good health.

Concerning this clone itself: One end of the junction does not line up with germline, which may come from a read error. The gene calls are TRBV7-2 and TRBJ2-2; 10 nucleotides line up with TRBD1. The CDR3 is made up of 14 amino acids. CDR1 is SGHTA, CDR2 FQGNSA, per germline. CDR3 in amino acids: CASSLPMTGGALVF. CDR3 nucleotides: TGTGCCAGCAGCCTACCCATGACAGGGGGCGCCTTGGTTTTT. Full variable domain (rest looked up from reference TRBV7-2 and TRBJ2-2): GAGVSQSPSNKVTEKGKDVELRCDPISGHTALYWYRQSLGQGLEFLIYFQGNSAPDKSGLPSDRFSAERTGGSVSTLTIQRTQQEDSAVYLCASSLPMTGGALVFGEGSRLTVL.

This clone was found a few times. J is TRBJ2-7 and V is TRBV29-1, with D hard to call. The germline V gene encodes CDR1 SQVTM and CDR2 ANQGSEA. V gave up 4 bases and J gave up 1 base, with 8 bases separating them. The CDR3 runs 12 residues. CDR3 in DNA: TGCAGCGTTGTCGGGTTTTCCTACGAGCAGTACTTC. Translating it yields CSVVGFSYEQYF.

This clone was counted a few times. V usage is TRBV28 and J usage is TRBJ1-1; no firm D call. V lost 7 bases, J lost 1 base, and 13 bases lay in between. This CDR3 comprises 14 residues. Per germline, CDR1 MDHEN and CDR2 SYDVKM. CDR3 DNA: TGTGCCAGCACCCCTCACGGTCGGAACACTGAAGCTTTCTTT. Its protein product is CASTPHGRNTEAFF.

The chain links TRBV28 to TRBJ2-7; D perhaps matches TRBD1 (6 bases). Per germline, CDR1 MDHEN and CDR2 SYDVKM. The CDR3 sequence is 16 residues long. V was trimmed by 5 bases and J by 0 bases, leaving 17 bases between them. Written as DNA, the CDR3 is TGTGCCAGCAGTACCCCCTTTGCAGGGGCCTCCTACGAGCAGTACTTC. Protein sequence: CASSTPFAGASYEQYF. Full variable domain (missing parts from reference TRBV28 and TRBJ2-7): DVKVTQSSRYLVKRTGEKVFLECVQDMDHENMFWYRQDPGLGLRLIYFSYDVKMKEKGDIPEGYSVSREKKERFSLILESASTNQTSMYLCASSTPFAGASYEQYFGPGTRLTVT.

This clone was seen only a few times. The chain combines TRBV10-3 with TRBJ1-2; 7 bases are a match to TRBD1. The germline CDR1 and CDR2 sequences are ENHRY and SYGVKD. After removal of 3 bases from V and 8 bases from J, the junction contained 9 bases not matched to a gene. CDR3 length: 14 residues. CDR3 loop: CAISDQSGGYGYTF. CDR3 nucleotide sequence: TGTGCCATCAGTGATCAGTCAGGGGGGTACGGCTACACCTTC.

The chain joins TRBV6-5 to TRBJ2-7, with TRBD1 identical over 9 bases. This CDR3 is built from 15 residues. J was trimmed by 3 bases and V by 7 bases; bases with no gene match: 10. Germline CDR1 and CDR2: MNHEY and SVGAGI. For the CDR3, the DNA is TGTGCCAGCAAACCCTACCGGGACAGGGACTACGAGCAGTACTTC. It encodes CASKPYRDRDYEQYF.

This clone was observed a handful of times. The chain joins TRBV5-5 to TRBJ2-4; 10 bases line up with TRBD2. The ends lost 2 bases at V and 7 bases at J; junction bases unmatched: 3. Looked up from germline, CDR1 is SGHKS and CDR2 is YYEKEE (reference sequence). CDR3 length: 14 amino acids. The CDR3 spells CASSFLAGVNIQYF. The DNA for the CDR3 is TGTGCCAGCAGCTTCCTAGCGGGAGTGAACATTCAGTACTTC.

The rearrangement uses TRBV30 and TRBJ2-1, with a tentative D call TRBD2 (6 bases). There are 17 residues in the CDR3. Trimming left V 0 bases short and J 1 base short, with 16 bases between. CDR1 and CDR2 (germline): GTSNPN, SVGIG (reference sequence). This chain's CDR3 is CAWSVRGMSLSYNEQFF. As DNA, the CDR3 is TGTGCCTGGAGTGTACGGGGGATGTCCCTTTCCTACAATGAGCAGTTCTTC.

This chain connects TRBV5-1 to TRBJ1-2; no reliable D call. The CDR3 spans 13 residues. CDR1 SGHRS and CDR2 YFSETQ come from the germline V gene. V was cut by 0 bases and J by 5 bases, with 8 bases left in between. CDR3 loop: CASSLVSRYGYTF. The CDR3 nucleotides read TGCGCCAGCAGCTTGGTGTCCAGATATGGCTACACCTTC.

The table lists this clone with a few counts. The rearrangement links TRBV15 to TRBJ1-2; 7 positions agree with TRBD1. CDR3 size: 13 residues. V dropped 1 base and J dropped 6; count of bases not matched to a gene: 2. Germline-derived CDR1 and CDR2 are LNHNV and YYDKDF (reference sequence). CDR3 amino acids: CATSRAGQNGYTF. The CDR3 nucleotides read TGTGCCACCAGCAGAGCGGGACAGAATGGCTACACCTTC.

This clone occurred a few times. The rearrangement joins TRBV29-1 to TRBJ1-5, with 8 bases matching TRBD1. The ends lost 7 bases at V and 5 bases at J; junction bases unmatched: 7. CDR1 is SQVTM and CDR2 is ANQGSEA in the germline V gene. CDR3 size: 13 residues. CDR3 bases: TGCAGCGCAGGACAGGGTGAGGATCAGCCCCAGCATTTT. This encodes CSAGQGEDQPQHF.

This clone has just a few counts. The genes are TRBV28 and TRBJ2-3; D is possibly TRBD1 (5 bases). Germline values: CDR1 MDHEN, CDR2 SYDVKM. Trimming cost V 7 bases and J 6 bases, with 20 bases left between them. This CDR3 has 15 amino acids. CDR3: CASNSGNRPLDTQYF. Here the CDR3 DNA reads TGTGCCAGCAACTCAGGGAACAGGCCCCTCGATACGCAGTATTTT. The full variable domain, its missing parts supplied by reference TRBV28 and TRBJ2-3, is DVKVTQSSRYLVKRTGEKVFLECVQDMDHENMFWYRQDPGLGLRLIYFSYDVKMKEKGDIPEGYSVSREKKERFSLILESASTNQTSMYLCASNSGNRPLDTQYFGPGTRLTVL.

The sample holds a few counts of this clone. The V gene is TRBV15, the J gene TRBJ2-7, with 7 nucleotides matching TRBD1. This CDR3 region has 14 residues. CDR1 LNHNV and CDR2 YYDKDF come from the germline V gene (reference sequence). V shed 5 bases and J 4 bases; nucleotides not matched to a gene: 8. The CDR3 protein is CATSPEQGSYEQYF. The CDR3 DNA reads TGTGCCACCAGCCCCGAACAGGGGTCATACGAGCAGTACTTC.

This clone came up a few times. This chain links TRBV6-4 with TRBJ1-2, with D hard to call. Trimming removed 4 bases from V and 7 bases from J, with 13 bases in between. CDR3 size: 13 residues. Germline values: CDR1 MRHNA, CDR2 SNTAGT. CDR3 in amino acids: CASSAEGRGGYTF. The CDR3, as DNA: TGTGCCAGCAGTGCAGAAGGGAGAGGTGGCTACACCTTC.